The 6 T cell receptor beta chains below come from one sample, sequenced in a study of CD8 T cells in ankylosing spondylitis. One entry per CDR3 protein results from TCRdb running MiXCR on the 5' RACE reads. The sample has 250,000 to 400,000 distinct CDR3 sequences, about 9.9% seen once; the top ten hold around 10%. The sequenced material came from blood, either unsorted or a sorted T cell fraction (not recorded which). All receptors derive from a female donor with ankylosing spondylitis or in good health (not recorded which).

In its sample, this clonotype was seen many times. This CDR3 is CAISESRGRATDTQYF. The CDR3 DNA sequence: TGTGCCATCAGTGAGTCGAGGGGCAGAGCCACAGATACGCAGTATTTT. The chain uses TRBV10-3 and TRBJ2-3; either TRBD1 or TRBD2 may supply D (5 bases each). The CDR3 spans 16 residues. V was pared by 0 bases and J by 2 bases, with 12 bases between. The V gene's germline CDR1 is ENHRY and CDR2 SYGVKD.

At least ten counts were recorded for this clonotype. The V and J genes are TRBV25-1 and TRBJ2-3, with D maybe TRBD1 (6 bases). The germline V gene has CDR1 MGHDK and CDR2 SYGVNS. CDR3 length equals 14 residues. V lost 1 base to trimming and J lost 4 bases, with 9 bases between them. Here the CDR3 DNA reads TGTGCCAGCAGTGAATCCCGACAGGCAGATACGCAGTATTTT. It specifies CASSESRQADTQYF.

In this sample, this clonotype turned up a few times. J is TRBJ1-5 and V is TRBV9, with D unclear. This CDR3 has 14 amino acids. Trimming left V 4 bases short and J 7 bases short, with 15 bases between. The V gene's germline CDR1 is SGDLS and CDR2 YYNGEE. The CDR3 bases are TGTGCCAGCAGCTCTCACTCGGTGGGGCAGCCCCAGCATTTT. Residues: CASSSHSVGQPQHF.

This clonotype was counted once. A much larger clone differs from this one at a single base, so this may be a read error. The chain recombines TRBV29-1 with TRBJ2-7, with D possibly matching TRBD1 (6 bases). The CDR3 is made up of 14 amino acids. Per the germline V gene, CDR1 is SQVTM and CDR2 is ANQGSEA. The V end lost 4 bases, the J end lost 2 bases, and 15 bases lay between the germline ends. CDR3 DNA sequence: TGCAGCGTTGTCCCCGGGACATCGGCCTACGAGCAGTACTTC. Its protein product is CSVVPGTSAYEQYF.

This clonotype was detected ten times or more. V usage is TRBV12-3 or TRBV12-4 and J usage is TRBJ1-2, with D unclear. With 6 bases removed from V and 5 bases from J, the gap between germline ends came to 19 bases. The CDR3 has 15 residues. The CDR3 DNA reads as TGTGCCAGCAGCCCTAACATCAGAAGCTTGTATGGCTACACCTTC. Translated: CASSPNIRSLYGYTF.

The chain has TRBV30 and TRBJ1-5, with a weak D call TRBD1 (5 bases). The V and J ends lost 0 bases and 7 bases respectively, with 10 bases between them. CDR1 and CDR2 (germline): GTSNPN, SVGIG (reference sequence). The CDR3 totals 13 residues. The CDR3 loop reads CAWSVGVEQPQHF. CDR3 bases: TGTGCCTGGAGTGTAGGGGTCGAACAGCCCCAGCATTTT.